The 15 T cell receptor beta chains reported below all come from one sample, sequenced in a study of OX40 agonist ivuxolimab in advanced cancers. Libraries were prepared by immunoSEQ multiplex PCR; TCRdb keeps only in-frame clonotypes and omits some of them. The data hold 52,000 or so clones, with 84% observed a single time. Sample: CD4+ or CD8+ T cells sorted from blood, taken in a trial of the OX40 agonist ivuxolimab. The source is an adult with an advanced solid tumor such as melanoma, head and neck, liver or kidney cancer.

The chain joins TRBV6-5 to TRBJ2-7, with TRBD1 identical over 7 bases. Losses at the gene ends were 6 bases for V and 2 bases for J; bases not matched to a gene: 7. The CDR3 is made up of 14 amino acids. Germline V gene sequence: CDR1 MNHEY, CDR2 SVGAGI. CDR3 protein: CASSLKGATYEQYF. CDR3 sequence (DNA): TGTGCCAGCAGCCTAAAGGGGGCTACCTACGAGCAGTACTTC.

The chain uses TRBV14 and TRBJ2-7, with D perhaps TRBD2 (5 bases). CDR1 is SGHDN and CDR2 is FVKESK in the germline V gene. V was clipped by 2 bases and J by 6 bases, with 17 bases between them. The CDR3 spans 15 residues. CDR3 bases: TGTGCCAGCAGCCAATACACCGGGATTGTCTCCGAGCAGTACTTC. This translates into CASSQYTGIVSEQYF.

This clone was picked up a small number of times. V gene TRBV4-1 combines with J gene TRBJ1-1; no definite D call. Trimming took 4 bases from V and 3 from J, leaving 12 bases between them. CDR1 and CDR2 (germline): MGHRA, YSYEKL. This CDR3 spans 14 amino acids. CDR3 DNA: TGCGCCAGCAGCCCATGGGGATTTGACACTGAAGCTTTCTTT. Its protein product is CASSPWGFDTEAFF.

This chain uses TRBV7-6 with TRBJ2-1, with 8 nucleotides matching TRBD2. V dropped 5 bases and J dropped 9; count of bases not matched to a gene: 12. Germline V lookup: CDR1 SGHVS, CDR2 FNYEAQ. This CDR3 has 15 residues. The DNA of the CDR3 is TGTGCCAGCAGCGGAGGTACTAGCGGTTCTGGTGAGCAGTTCTTC. Protein product: CASSGGTSGSGEQFF.

The V call is TRBV2, the J call TRBJ2-7; TRBD2 aligns across 7 bases. V was pared by 9 bases and J by 6 bases, with 11 bases of the junction left unmatched. CDR3 size: 13 residues. Germline V gives CDR1 SNHLY, CDR2 FYNNEI. The chain's CDR3 is CARRGTILGEQYF. The CDR3 region has the DNA TGTGCCAGACGGGGGACTATCCTCGGCGAGCAGTACTTC.

The J gene is TRBJ2-1, the V gene TRBV5-1, with 8 bases that match TRBD1. J was trimmed by 7 bases and V by 0 bases; bases with no gene match: 6. Germline V gene sequence: CDR1 SGHRS, CDR2 YFSETQ. The length of the CDR3 is 15 residues. CDR3 amino acids: CASSLEATGVNEQFF. The CDR3, as DNA: TGCGCCAGCAGCTTGGAGGCGACAGGGGTGAATGAGCAGTTCTTC.

CDR3 region: CASSGFMGNQPQHF. The DNA for the CDR3 is TGTGCCAGCAGTGGATTCATGGGGAATCAGCCCCAGCATTTT. V gene TRBV6-1 combines with J gene TRBJ1-5; D remains unclear. The CDR3 length is 14 residues. Looked up from germline, CDR1 is MNHNS and CDR2 is SASEGT. Trimming shortened V by 4 bases and J by 4 bases, and 11 bases separated the two germline ends.

This chain uses TRBV28 with TRBJ1-2, with D unresolved. The CDR3 spans 14 residues. Germline CDR1 is MDHEN and CDR2 is SYDVKM. V lost 1 base and J 8 bases, leaving 14 bases between the germline ends. The CDR3, as DNA: TGTGCCAGCAGTTTATTGCCCACTTCGGGGGGCTACACCTTC. Translating gives CASSLLPTSGGYTF.

The V call is TRBV6-5, the J call TRBJ1-2, with a tentative D call TRBD1 (6 bases). The CDR3 consists of 14 residues. CDR1 MNHEY and CDR2 SVGAGI come from the germline V gene. Trimming removed 4 bases from V and 4 bases from J, with 13 bases in between. Written as DNA, the CDR3 is TGTGCCAGCAGTTGGGACAAGTCCTCCTATGGCTACACCTTC. It yields the protein CASSWDKSSYGYTF.

The chain carries TRBV5-4 and TRBJ2-2; D is tentatively TRBD1 or TRBD2 (5 bases each). V lost 2 bases and J lost 5, with 7 bases in between. CDR3 size: 13 residues. The germline CDR1 and CDR2 sequences are SGHNT and YYREEE (reference sequence). The chain's CDR3 is CASSFWGTGELFF. In DNA, the CDR3 is TGTGCCAGCAGCTTCTGGGGGACCGGGGAGCTGTTTTTT. The full variable domain, its missing parts supplied by reference TRBV5-4 and TRBJ2-2, is ETGVTQSPTHLIKTRGQQVTLRCSSQSGHNTVSWYQQALGQGPQFIFQYYREEENGRGNFPPRFSGLQFPNYSSELNVNALELDDSALYLCASSFWGTGELFFGEGSRLTVL.

The J gene is TRBJ2-5, the V gene TRBV14; the match to TRBD2 covers 9 bases. Germline CDR1 and CDR2: SGHDN and FVKESK. This CDR3 spans 16 amino acids. The V segment lost 4 bases and the J segment 5 bases; nucleotides outside the gene matches: 11. CDR3 protein: CASSLRAGGLAETQYF. CDR3 bases: TGTGCCAGCAGCCTGCGCGCGGGGGGGCTGGCCGAGACCCAGTACTTC. Full variable domain (remainder filled in from reference TRBV14 and TRBJ2-5): EAGVTQFPSHSVIEKGQTVTLRCDPISGHDNLYWYRRVMGKEIKFLLHFVKESKQDESGMPNNRFLAERTGGTYSTLKVQPAELEDSGVYFCASSLRAGGLAETQYFGPGTRLLVL.

CDR3 sequence (DNA): TGTGCCAGCAGACGACTCTACGAGCAGTACTTC. This encodes CASRRLYEQYF. The gene calls are TRBV28 and TRBJ2-7; D is uncertain. This CDR3 has 11 amino acids. The germline V gene has CDR1 MDHEN and CDR2 SYDVKM. V shed 6 bases and J shed 3 bases, with 6 bases lying between them. The full variable domain, completed using reference TRBV28 and TRBJ2-7, is DVKVTQSSRYLVKRTGEKVFLECVQDMDHENMFWYRQDPGLGLRLIYFSYDVKMKEKGDIPEGYSVSREKKERFSLILESASTNQTSMYLCASRRLYEQYFGPGTRLTVT.

This clone has a handful of counts. The genes are TRBV9 and TRBJ1-5, with D tentatively TRBD1 (6 bases). Trimming shortened V by 5 bases and J by 5 bases, and 14 bases separated the two germline ends. The CDR3 runs to 14 residues. CDR1 and CDR2 (germline): SGDLS, YYNGEE. The CDR3 sequence is CASSTGLFDQPQHF. The CDR3 DNA sequence: TGTGCCAGCAGTACAGGGCTATTCGATCAGCCCCAGCATTTT.

J is TRBJ1-1 and V is TRBV27; D is possibly TRBD1 (5 bases). The CDR3 runs 15 residues. Germline V gene sequence: CDR1 MNHEY, CDR2 SMNVEV (reference sequence). Trimming removed 4 bases at V and 5 bases at J, with 17 bases between. CDR3 DNA: TGTGCCAGCAGTTCAGGGAATGGGTGGGCAACTGAAGCTTTCTTT. Translated: CASSSGNGWATEAFF.

Regarding this clone: The junction differs from germline at one of its ends, possibly a read error. J is TRBJ2-5 and V is TRBV7-7, with a tentative D call TRBD1 (5 bases). Per the germline V gene, CDR1 is SSHAT and CDR2 is FNYEAQ (reference sequence). The CDR3 has 15 amino acids. CDR3 sequence (DNA): TGTGCTAGCAGCCCCGCCGCAGGGTGGAAAGAGACCCAGTACTTC. This translates into CASSPAAGWKETQYF.